These 27 T cell receptor beta chains originate from one sample sequenced in a study of T-cell reconstitution after alpha-beta-depleted transplantation in children. The TCRbeta library incorporated unique molecular identifiers. TCRdb ran MiXCR on the PCR reads and lists one entry per CDR3 protein. The sample includes about 110,000 distinct CDR3 sequences, around 10% seen only once; the top ten take 30% to 35%. The specimen was PBMCs, collected before TCRalphabeta/CD19-depleted stem cell transplant. All receptors derive from a boy younger than 10 with acute lymphoblastic leukemia, due to receive a stem cell transplant.

The chain links TRBV9 to TRBJ2-1, with TRBD2 identical over 11 bases. Trimming removed 1 base from V and 4 bases from J; junction bases left unmatched: 4. This CDR3 comprises 16 residues. Germline V gives CDR1 SGDLS, CDR2 YYNGEE. The CDR3 nucleotides read TGTGCCAGCAGCGTATTAGCGGGAGGGGGATACAATGAGCAGTTCTTC. Amino acid sequence: CASSVLAGGGYNEQFF.

The table lists this clonotype with a few counts. The V gene is TRBV12-3 or TRBV12-4, the J gene TRBJ1-6, with a tentative D call TRBD1 (5 bases). The CDR3 covers 14 residues. The V gene lost 1 base and the J gene lost 9 bases, with 10 bases spanning the gap. The CDR3 DNA reads as TGTGCCAGCAGTTTAGGGGGGGGTTTTTCACCCCTCCACTTT. Protein product: CASSLGGGFSPLHF.

This clonotype was found a few times. The genes are TRBV20-1 and TRBJ2-3, with D perhaps matching TRBD1 or TRBD2 (6 bases each). This CDR3 has 14 residues. The V and J ends lost 5 bases and 5 bases respectively, with 17 bases between them. Germline V CDR1 and CDR2: DFQATT, SNEGSKA (reference sequence). The CDR3 DNA reads TGCAGTGCTGACCGGACGGGGGCTGGAGATACGCAGTATTTT. Translation gives CSADRTGAGDTQYF.

Only a few counts were recorded for this clonotype. The CDR3 DNA follows: TGTGCCAGCGCGTGGACTAGCGGGGATATTTGGGTGGCGAATGAGCAGTTCTTC. It codes for CASAWTSGDIWVANEQFF. The rearrangement joins TRBV11-2 to TRBJ2-1; TRBD2 agrees at 12 bases. Germline CDR1 and CDR2: SGHAT and FQNNGV. The CDR3 is made up of 18 amino acids. Trimming at V came to 8 bases and at J to 7 bases, leaving 18 bases not matched to a gene.

As for this clonotype: Because it lacks the conserved phenylalanine or tryptophan at the end, this CDR3 is likely a read error. It is unclear where the CDR3 begins or ends on the DNA, so no DNA is shown, and the CDR3 is as TCRdb lists it. V is TRBV27 and J is TRBJ2-1; TRBD2 is the table's D call and was not checked against the DNA. CDR1 and CDR2 from the germline V gene are MNHEY and SMNVEV (reference sequence). The length of the CDR3 is 12 amino acids, counting both ends. The CDR3 reads CASSSKTGTRFV.

This clonotype was picked up many times. The chain joins TRBV5-1 to TRBJ2-3, with D perhaps matching TRBD1 (5 bases). Between the trimmed V and J ends, which lost 1 base and 0 bases, there was a span of 9 bases. The CDR3 covers 15 residues. CDR1 and CDR2 from the germline V gene are SGHRS and YFSETQ. The CDR3 sequence: CASSLRGTSTDTQYF. The CDR3 region has the DNA TGCGCCAGCAGCTTGAGGGGCACTAGCACAGATACGCAGTATTTT.

DNA of the CDR3: TGTGCCAGCAGTTACACTAGCGCGTCCTACGAGCAGTACTTC. Encoded protein: CASSYTSASYEQYF. The chain carries TRBV6-5 and TRBJ2-7; 7 bases match TRBD2. The CDR3 covers 14 residues. The germline V gene has CDR1 MNHEY and CDR2 SVGAGI. V lost 2 bases and J lost 1; bases outside the gene matches: 2.

This clonotype was recorded many times. V usage is TRBV20-1 and J usage is TRBJ2-3; 7 bases match TRBD2. V gave up 6 bases and J gave up 3 bases; unmatched junction bases: 12. Germline values: CDR1 DFQATT, CDR2 SNEGSKA (reference sequence). This CDR3 spans 15 amino acids. The CDR3 DNA reads TGCAGTGCAGGGAGGGGCGGGAGTGGGACAGATACGCAGTATTTT. Translated: CSAGRGGSGTDTQYF.

This clonotype was seen at least ten times. The chain couples TRBV12-3 or TRBV12-4 to TRBJ1-5, with D tentatively TRBD1 (5 bases). The V and J ends lost 6 bases and 4 bases respectively, with 13 bases between them. The CDR3 runs 14 residues. Here the CDR3 reads CASSPGTSNQPQHF. CDR3 bases: TGTGCCAGCAGCCCCGGGACCTCAAATCAGCCCCAGCATTTT.

The rearrangement joins TRBV5-1 to TRBJ2-1, with 12 bases identical to TRBD2. The junction had 3 bases not matched to a gene; V was cut back by 6 bases and J by 5 bases. This CDR3 is built from 14 residues. Germline V gives CDR1 SGHRS, CDR2 YFSETQ. In DNA form, the CDR3 reads TGCGCCAGCACGACTAGCGGGAGTCACAATGAGCAGTTCTTC. It specifies CASTTSGSHNEQFF.

The rearrangement uses TRBV11-2 and TRBJ2-1; perhaps TRBD2 as D (6 bases). Trimming cost V 5 bases and J 16 bases, with 12 bases left between them. Germline V gene data show CDR1 as SGHAT and CDR2 as FQNNGV. The CDR3 extends over 10 amino acids. The CDR3 DNA reads TGTGCCAGCAGCCAGGGACTTCCCTTCTTC. It specifies CASSQGLPFF.

This chain connects TRBV20-1 to TRBJ2-7; 9 nucleotides agree with TRBD2. CDR3 length equals 13 residues. In germline, CDR1 is DFQATT, CDR2 SNEGSKA (reference sequence). V was pared by 0 bases and J by 4 bases, with 1 base of the junction left unmatched. The CDR3 DNA reads TGCAGTGCTAGAGATAGCGGGAGATACGAGCAGTACTTC. It specifies CSARDSGRYEQYF.

In this sample, this clonotype turned up many times. V is TRBV7-8 and J is TRBJ1-1; the match to TRBD1 covers 8 bases. The V segment lost 2 bases and the J segment 9 bases; nucleotides outside the gene matches: 11. The germline CDR1 and CDR2 sequences are SGHVS and FQNEAQ. This CDR3 comprises 15 residues. In DNA, the CDR3 is TGTGCCAGCAGCTTATCCCCCTCGACAGGGGCGAAAGCTTTCTTT. This encodes CASSLSPSTGAKAFF.

At least ten counts were recorded for this clonotype. V and J are TRBV20-1 and TRBJ2-1; TRBD2 matches at 7 bases. The CDR3 covers 15 residues. V lost 6 bases and J lost 5; bases outside the gene matches: 13. Germline V gene sequence: CDR1 DFQATT, CDR2 SNEGSKA (reference sequence). Written as DNA, the CDR3 is TGCAGTGCCCCAAATCGGGCTAGCGGAAACAATGAGCAGTTCTTC. Amino acids: CSAPNRASGNNEQFF.

This clonotype has ten or more counts. The chain combines TRBV20-1 with TRBJ2-7; tentative D call: TRBD2 (6 bases). V dropped 5 bases and J dropped 7 bases, with 18 bases sitting between them. Germline CDR1 is DFQATT and CDR2 is SNEGSKA (reference sequence). The CDR3 is made up of 13 amino acids. CDR3 amino acids: CSAVAGFPTEQYF. CDR3 DNA: TGCAGTGCTGTGGCGGGATTCCCTACGGAGCAGTACTTC.

This clonotype occurred a few times. This chain links TRBV5-1 with TRBJ2-5, with D uncertain. Germline assignment: CDR1 SGHRS and CDR2 YFSETQ. This CDR3 has 15 amino acids. V shed 2 bases and J shed 0 bases, with 11 bases lying between them. CDR3 bases: TGCGCCAGCAGCTTCCGAGCCAGTTACCAAGAGACCCAGTACTTC. It codes for CASSFRASYQETQYF.

On this clonotype itself: Possible read error: a much larger clone is one base away. This sequence joins TRBV7-3 and TRBJ2-1, with D uncertain. The germline V gene encodes CDR1 SGHTA and CDR2 FQGTGA. CDR3 size: 13 residues. Written as DNA, the CDR3 is TGTGCCAGCAGCTTAGGGCTCCACAATGATCAGTTCTTC. Its translation: CASSLGLHNDQFF.

This clonotype was found many times. This rearrangement joins TRBV12-3 or TRBV12-4 to TRBJ2-1; D is perhaps TRBD2 (5 bases). V shed 2 bases and J shed 0 bases, with 8 bases lying between them. The CDR3 totals 15 residues. The CDR3, as DNA: TGTGCCAGCAGTTTAACGGGGAGCTCCTACAATGAGCAGTTCTTC. Protein sequence: CASSLTGSSYNEQFF.

This clonotype came up a few times. The chain recombines TRBV20-1 with TRBJ2-7, with 9 bases aligning to TRBD1. The CDR3 consists of 13 residues. Germline CDR1 and CDR2: DFQATT and SNEGSKA (reference sequence). J gave up 2 bases and V 6 bases, and 5 bases lay outside the gene matches. For the CDR3, the DNA is TGCAGTGCCACGAACAGGGGGCCCTACGAGCAGTACTTC. This translates into CSATNRGPYEQYF.

The chain carries TRBV7-2 and TRBJ1-1; TRBD1 might be the D (5 bases). The V end was cut by 3 bases, the J end by 7 bases, with 15 bases between. Germline V gene lookup returns CDR1 SGHTA and CDR2 FQGNSA. The CDR3 contains 14 residues. CDR3 sequence reads: CASSLFPGVSEAFF. The CDR3 DNA reads TGTGCCAGCAGCTTGTTTCCGGGGGTGAGTGAAGCTTTCTTT.

This clonotype has a count of ten or more. This rearrangement joins TRBV3-1 to TRBJ2-7, with D perhaps matching TRBD2 (6 bases). Germline loops: CDR1 LGHDT, CDR2 YNNKEL (reference sequence). CDR3 length: 16 residues. Between the trimmed V and J ends, which lost 0 bases and 6 bases, there was a span of 18 bases. This chain's CDR3 is CASSQDEASEVLEQYF. In DNA, the CDR3 is TGTGCCAGCAGCCAAGATGAGGCTAGCGAGGTACTCGAGCAGTACTTC.

This clonotype has just a few counts. The chain combines TRBV20-1 with TRBJ2-1; 13 bases fit TRBD2. Germline CDR1 is DFQATT and CDR2 is SNEGSKA (reference sequence). The CDR3 contains 15 residues. The ends lost 3 bases at V and 9 bases at J; junction bases unmatched: 8. The CDR3 sequence: CSASRTSGRIGEQFF. The CDR3 DNA reads TGCAGTGCTAGTCGGACTAGCGGGAGAATCGGTGAGCAGTTCTTC.

This clonotype was detected ten times or more. This chain connects TRBV27 to TRBJ2-1, with D unclear. Trimming took 2 bases from V and 0 from J, leaving 8 bases between them. The CDR3 sequence is 15 residues long. CDR1 is MNHEY and CDR2 is SMNVEV in the germline V gene (reference sequence). The CDR3 loop reads CASSLSDSSYNEQFF. For the CDR3, the DNA is TGTGCCAGCAGTTTAAGCGATTCCTCCTACAATGAGCAGTTCTTC.

The gene calls are TRBV5-6 and TRBJ2-3; 10 bases match TRBD2. Trimming at V came to 1 base and at J to 4 bases, leaving 3 bases not matched to a gene. This CDR3 spans 15 amino acids. Germline CDR1 and CDR2: SGHDT and YYEEEE. The CDR3 DNA reads TGTGCCAGCAGCTTGAGGCTAGCGGGGGCAGATACGCAGTATTTT. Translated: CASSLRLAGADTQYF.

Turning to this clonotype: It may be a read error: a sequence one base away is much more abundant. This likely comes from a read error, as the CDR3 has no conserved phenylalanine or tryptophan at its end. The chain has TRBV27 and TRBJ2-5; 14 positions agree with TRBD2. Germline CDR1 is MNHEY and CDR2 is SMNVEV (reference sequence). Losses at the gene ends were 5 bases for V and 3 bases for J; bases not matched to a gene: 5. The CDR3 consists of 16 residues. CDR3 DNA: TGTGCCAGCAGTAACCGACTAGCGGGAGGGGAAGAGACCCAGTACTAC. It encodes CASSNRLAGGEETQYY.

This clonotype occurred many times. J is TRBJ2-7 and V is TRBV20-1; a weak D match, TRBD2 (5 bases). Germline values: CDR1 DFQATT, CDR2 SNEGSKA (reference sequence). Trimming left V 0 bases short and J 2 bases short, with 14 bases between. The CDR3 consists of 15 residues. In DNA form, the CDR3 reads TGCAGTGCTAGAGATCGGAGGACTGGGGCCTACGAGCAGTACTTC. Translating gives CSARDRRTGAYEQYF.

This clonotype was counted many times. The chain is built from TRBV5-6 and TRBJ2-1; TRBD1 or TRBD2 may be the D gene (6 bases each). The CDR3 covers 16 residues. V was clipped by 6 bases and J by 0 bases, with 16 bases between them. Germline CDR1 is SGHDT and CDR2 is YYEEEE. CDR3 sequence (DNA): TGTGCCAGCACCCGGAGGGGGGCGAGCTCCTACAATGAGCAGTTCTTC. Translated, it gives CASTRRGASSYNEQFF.